This T cell receptor (beta chain) was observed in a study of T cells in tumors and immune-related adverse events. CDR3 size: 16 residues. Germline V gene data show CDR1 as MGHRA and CDR2 as YSYEKL. The ends lost 0 bases at V and 3 bases at J; junction bases unmatched: 5. Measured with immunoSEQ multiplex PCR; TCRdb has only the in-frame clones, and not every one. The sample consists of 20,000 to 25,000 clones, under 95% of them appearing once. V and J are TRBV4-1 and TRBJ2-7; 10 nucleotides match TRBD1. This TCR was recovered from a female donor with metastatic renal cell carcinoma. The input for sequencing was lymph node tissue, taken from a patient treated with anti-PD-1 therapy. The CDR3 spells CASSQDGTGALYEQYF. Written as DNA, the CDR3 is TGCGCCAGCAGCCAAGATGGGACAGGGGCTCTCTACGAGCAGTACTTC.